These 8 T cell receptor beta chains came from one sample sequenced in a study of T cells after yellow fever vaccination. Using its own MiXCR run on the 5' RACE reads, TCRdb lists one record per CDR3 protein. Of over 110,000 distinct CDR3 sequences in the sample, 7.7% are singletons; the top ten hold 0.73%. Specimen: CD4+ T cells sorted from PBMCs, collected 5 days after the yellow fever booster vaccination. Receptor source: a man under 40 who received the YFV17D yellow fever vaccine.

As for this clonotype: A read error may produce the germline difference seen at one junction end. CDR3 nucleotide sequence: TGTGCCAGCAGCCTAGCGGGAGGGCCGAAGGAGCAGTACTTC. Its translation: CASSLAGGPKEQYF. The rearrangement joins TRBV7-2 to TRBJ2-7; 12 nucleotides agree with TRBD2. In germline, CDR1 is SGHTA, CDR2 FQGNSA. This CDR3 is 14 amino acids long.

This clonotype was picked up many times. The chain links TRBV5-1 to TRBJ2-1; D may be TRBD1 (7 bases). The germline V gene has CDR1 SGHRS and CDR2 YFSETQ. V was pared by 4 bases and J by 6 bases, with 14 bases between. The CDR3 totals 14 residues. CDR3 DNA: TGCGCCAGCAGCGGAGGGGGCCCCTCCAATGAGCAGTTCTTC. Protein product: CASSGGGPSNEQFF.

This clonotype was seen ten or more times. The V call is TRBV5-1, the J call TRBJ2-5, with 7 bases that match TRBD1. V shed 4 bases, J shed 5 bases, and the junction held 5 bases outside the gene matches. The CDR3 extends over 13 amino acids. Germline assignment: CDR1 SGHRS and CDR2 YFSETQ. The DNA of the CDR3 is TGCGCCAGCAGCCTAGGACAGGCGGAGACCCAGTACTTC. Residues: CASSLGQAETQYF.

This clonotype was seen ten or more times. The genes are TRBV20-1 and TRBJ2-3; 9 nucleotides line up with TRBD2. CDR1 DFQATT and CDR2 SNEGSKA come from the germline V gene (reference sequence). Trimming removed 1 base from V and 6 bases from J; junction bases left unmatched: 11. This CDR3 is built from 16 residues. The CDR3 DNA follows: TGCAGTGCTAGAGTCCTCGGTCTAGCGGGGCCTGATACGCAGTATTTT. Protein sequence: CSARVLGLAGPDTQYF.

This clonotype was found many times. This chain connects TRBV7-2 to TRBJ2-1; D possibly corresponds to TRBD2 (7 bases). The CDR3 runs to 16 residues. Germline CDR1 is SGHTA and CDR2 is FQGNSA. With 5 bases removed from V and 0 bases from J, the gap between germline ends came to 14 bases. CDR3 bases: TGTGCCAGCAGCGCGGGGGCTGGCCGCTCCTACAATGAGCAGTTCTTC. It specifies CASSAGAGRSYNEQFF.

This clonotype was seen repeatedly, ten times or more. The J gene is TRBJ1-3, the V gene TRBV18; no clear D gene. Germline V gives CDR1 KGHSH, CDR2 LQKENI. The CDR3 covers 14 residues. Between the trimmed V and J ends, which lost 2 bases and 2 bases, there was a span of 7 bases. The CDR3 region is CASSPASAGNTIYF. The CDR3 coding sequence is TGTGCCAGCTCACCAGCGTCAGCTGGAAACACCATATATTTT.

Only a few counts were recorded for this clonotype. The J gene is TRBJ2-7, the V gene TRBV5-1; 10 nucleotides agree with TRBD1. Germline V lookup: CDR1 SGHRS, CDR2 YFSETQ. CDR3 size: 15 residues. V shed 0 bases, J shed 5 bases, and the junction held 5 bases outside the gene matches. The CDR3 coding sequence is TGCGCCAGCAGCTTGGGCGGGACAGGGGTCGACGAGCAGTACTTC. Its protein product is CASSLGGTGVDEQYF.

This clonotype was observed at least ten times. The gene calls are TRBV27 and TRBJ1-4, with 9 bases fitting TRBD1. Looked up from germline, CDR1 is MNHEY and CDR2 is SMNVEV (reference sequence). The CDR3 has 14 residues. V lost 6 bases, J lost 8 bases, and 7 bases stayed unmatched. The CDR3 sequence is CASRLQGAGEKLFF. As DNA, the CDR3 is TGTGCCAGCAGGTTACAGGGGGCTGGGGAAAAACTGTTTTTT.